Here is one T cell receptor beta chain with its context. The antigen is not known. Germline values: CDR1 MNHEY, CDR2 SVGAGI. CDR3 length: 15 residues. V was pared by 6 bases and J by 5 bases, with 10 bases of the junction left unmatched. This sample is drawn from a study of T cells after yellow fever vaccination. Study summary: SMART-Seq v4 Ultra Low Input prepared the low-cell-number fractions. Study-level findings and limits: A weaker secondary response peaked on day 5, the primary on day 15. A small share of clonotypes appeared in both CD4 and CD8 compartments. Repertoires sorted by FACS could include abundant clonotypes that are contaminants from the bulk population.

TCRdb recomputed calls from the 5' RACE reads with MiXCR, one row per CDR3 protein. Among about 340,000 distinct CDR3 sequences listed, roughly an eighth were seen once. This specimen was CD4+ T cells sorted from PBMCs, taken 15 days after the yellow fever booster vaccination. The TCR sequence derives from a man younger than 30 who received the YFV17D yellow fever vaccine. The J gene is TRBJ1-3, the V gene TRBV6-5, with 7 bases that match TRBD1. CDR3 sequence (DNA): TGTGCCAGCAGGGGGGACGGGACAGTCCGAAACACCATATATTTT. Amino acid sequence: CASRGDGTVRNTIYF.